This record covers a single T cell receptor (beta chain). These data belong to a study of blood T cell repertoires in COVID-19. Study background: Acute and convalescent COVID-19 specimens originated in the United States, Italy and Spain. The analysed material was cDNA or gDNA that came from T cells, B-cell-depleted T cells, or PBMCs.

Original handling: From reference gene primer amplification, estimates of nucleated cell counts were derived. Using immunoSEQ multiplex PCR, the repertoire was profiled, and TCRdb retains in-frame clones only, with some absent. The V and J calls and the clone size are those of that table, but D and trimming were determined from the DNA. The table has 150,000 to 200,000 clones, roughly nine tenths seen once; the top ten hold about a sixth. Trimming left V 10 bases short and J 3 bases short, with 12 bases between. This CDR3 is 12 amino acids long. The clonotype originates from a man aged 60-69 years with active or convalescent COVID-19. The sample was peripheral blood. The chain uses TRBV12-3 or TRBV12-4 and TRBJ1-1, with D maybe TRBD1 (5 bases). CDR3: CATGGVYTEAFF. The CDR3, as DNA: TGTGCCACCGGAGGGGTGTACACTGAAGCTTTCTTT.